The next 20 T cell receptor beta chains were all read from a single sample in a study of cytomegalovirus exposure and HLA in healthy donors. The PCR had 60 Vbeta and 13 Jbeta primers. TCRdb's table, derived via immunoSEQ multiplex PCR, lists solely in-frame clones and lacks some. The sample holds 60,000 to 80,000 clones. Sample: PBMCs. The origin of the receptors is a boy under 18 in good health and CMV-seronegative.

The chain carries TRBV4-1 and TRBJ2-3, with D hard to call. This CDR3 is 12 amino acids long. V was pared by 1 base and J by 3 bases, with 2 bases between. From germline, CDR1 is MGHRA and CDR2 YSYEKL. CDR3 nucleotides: TGCGCCAGCAGCCAAGTAACAGATACGCAGTATTTT. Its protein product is CASSQVTDTQYF.

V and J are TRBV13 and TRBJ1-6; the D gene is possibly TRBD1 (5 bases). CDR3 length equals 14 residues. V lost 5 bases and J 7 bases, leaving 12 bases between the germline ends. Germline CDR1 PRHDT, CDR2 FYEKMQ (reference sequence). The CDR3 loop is CASSPNRGNSPLHF. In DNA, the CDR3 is TGTGCCAGCAGCCCCAACCGGGGGAATTCACCCCTCCACTTT.

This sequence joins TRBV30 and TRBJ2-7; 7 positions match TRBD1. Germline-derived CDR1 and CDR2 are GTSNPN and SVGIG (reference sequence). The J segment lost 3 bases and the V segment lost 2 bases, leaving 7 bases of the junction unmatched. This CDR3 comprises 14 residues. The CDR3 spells CAWSKTGALYEQYF. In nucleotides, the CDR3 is TGTGCCTGGAGTAAAACAGGGGCCCTCTACGAGCAGTACTTC.

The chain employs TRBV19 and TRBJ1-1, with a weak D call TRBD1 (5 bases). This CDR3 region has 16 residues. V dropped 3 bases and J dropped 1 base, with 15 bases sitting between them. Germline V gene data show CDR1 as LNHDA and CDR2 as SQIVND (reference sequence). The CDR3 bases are TGTGCCAGTAGTATCAGGAGTTTGGGGCGGAACACTGAAGCTTTCTTT. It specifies CASSIRSLGRNTEAFF. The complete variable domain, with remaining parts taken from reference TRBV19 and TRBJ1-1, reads DGGITQSPKYLFRKEGQNVTLSCEQNLNHDAMYWYRQDPGQGLRLIYYSQIVNDFQKGDIAEGYSVSREKKESFPLTVTSAQKNPTAFYLCASSIRSLGRNTEAFFGQGTRLTVV.

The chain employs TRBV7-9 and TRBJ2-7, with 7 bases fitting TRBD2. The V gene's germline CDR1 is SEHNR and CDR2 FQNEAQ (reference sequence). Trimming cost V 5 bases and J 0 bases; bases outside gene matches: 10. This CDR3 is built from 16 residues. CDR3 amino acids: CASSLGTTVSSYEQYF. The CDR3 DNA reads TGTGCCAGCAGCCTTGGGACTACCGTCAGCTCCTACGAGCAGTACTTC.

The CDR3 DNA follows: TGTGCCTGGAGTGTCCCTAGCGGGACCTTGCAAGAGACCCAGTACTTC. Translated: CAWSVPSGTLQETQYF. This rearrangement joins TRBV30 to TRBJ2-5, with 9 positions matching TRBD2. Germline values: CDR1 GTSNPN, CDR2 SVGIG (reference sequence). This CDR3 comprises 16 residues. The ends lost 0 bases at V and 2 bases at J; junction bases unmatched: 7.

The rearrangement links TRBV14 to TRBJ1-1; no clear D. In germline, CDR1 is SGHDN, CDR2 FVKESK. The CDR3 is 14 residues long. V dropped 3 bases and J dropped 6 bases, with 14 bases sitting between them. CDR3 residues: CASSHGATGSEAFF. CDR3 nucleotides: TGTGCCAGCAGCCACGGAGCGACGGGGTCTGAAGCTTTCTTT.

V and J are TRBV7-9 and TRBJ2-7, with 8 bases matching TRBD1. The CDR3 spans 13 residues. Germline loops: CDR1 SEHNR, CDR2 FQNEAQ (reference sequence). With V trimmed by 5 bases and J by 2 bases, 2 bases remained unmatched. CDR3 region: CASSRQGTYEQYF. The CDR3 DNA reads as TGTGCCAGCAGCCGACAGGGGACCTACGAGCAGTACTTC.

The CDR3 protein is CASTHPGRDHYEQYF. CDR3 nucleotide sequence: TGTGCCAGCACCCACCCTGGGAGGGACCACTACGAGCAGTACTTC. This chain uses TRBV7-2 with TRBJ2-7; 7 bases agree with TRBD2. The V gene end was trimmed by 7 bases and the J gene end by 3 bases; junction bases not matched to a gene: 12. In germline, CDR1 is SGHTA, CDR2 FQGNSA. This CDR3 region has 15 residues. The full variable domain, completed using reference TRBV7-2 and TRBJ2-7, is GAGVSQSPSNKVTEKGKDVELRCDPISGHTALYWYRQSLGQGLEFLIYFQGNSAPDKSGLPSDRFSAERTGGSVSTLTIQRTQQEDSAVYLCASTHPGRDHYEQYFGPGTRLTVT.

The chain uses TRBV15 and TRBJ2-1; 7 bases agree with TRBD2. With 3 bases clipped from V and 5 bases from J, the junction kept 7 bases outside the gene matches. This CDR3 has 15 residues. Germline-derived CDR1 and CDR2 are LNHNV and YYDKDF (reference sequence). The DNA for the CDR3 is TGTGCCACCAGCAGGAAGCGGGACTTTAACAATGAGCAGTTCTTC. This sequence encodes CATSRKRDFNNEQFF.

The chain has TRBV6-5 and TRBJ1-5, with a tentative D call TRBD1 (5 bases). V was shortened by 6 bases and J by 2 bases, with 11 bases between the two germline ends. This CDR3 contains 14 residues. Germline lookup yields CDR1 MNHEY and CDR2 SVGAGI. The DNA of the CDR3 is TGTGCCAGCAGCTACGACAGTGGCAATCAGCCCCAGCATTTT. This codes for CASSYDSGNQPQHF.

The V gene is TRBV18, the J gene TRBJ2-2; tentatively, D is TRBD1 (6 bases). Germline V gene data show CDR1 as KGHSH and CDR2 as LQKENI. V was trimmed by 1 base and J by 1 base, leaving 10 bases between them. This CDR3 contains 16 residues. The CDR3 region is CASSPRDRLNTGELFF. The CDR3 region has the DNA TGTGCCAGCTCACCACGAGACAGGTTGAACACCGGGGAGCTGTTTTTT.

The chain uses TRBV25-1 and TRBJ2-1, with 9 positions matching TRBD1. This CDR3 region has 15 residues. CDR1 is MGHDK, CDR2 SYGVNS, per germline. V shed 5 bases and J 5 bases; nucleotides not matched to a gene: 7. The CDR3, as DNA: TGTGCCAGCAGTACCGGGGACAGGGCCGACAATGAGCAGTTCTTC. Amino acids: CASSTGDRADNEQFF.

The CDR3 DNA is TGCGCCAGCAGCTTCAAAGCCGACACTGAAGCTTTCTTT. This encodes CASSFKADTEAFF. The rearrangement uses TRBV5-1 and TRBJ1-1; no clear D gene. The CDR3 contains 13 residues. Between the trimmed V and J ends, which lost 2 bases and 3 bases, there was a span of 8 bases. CDR1 and CDR2 from the germline V gene are SGHRS and YFSETQ.

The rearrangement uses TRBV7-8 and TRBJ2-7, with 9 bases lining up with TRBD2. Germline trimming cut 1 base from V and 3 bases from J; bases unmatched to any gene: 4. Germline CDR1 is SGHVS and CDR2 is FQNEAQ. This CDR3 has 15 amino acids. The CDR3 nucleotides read TGTGCCAGCAGCTTAGGGCGGGAGGGCCTCTACGAGCAGTACTTC. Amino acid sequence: CASSLGREGLYEQYF.

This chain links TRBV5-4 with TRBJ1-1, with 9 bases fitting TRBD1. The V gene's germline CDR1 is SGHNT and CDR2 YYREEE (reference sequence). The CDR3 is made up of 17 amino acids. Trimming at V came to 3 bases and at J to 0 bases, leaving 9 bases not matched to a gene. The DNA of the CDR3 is TGTGCCAGCAGCTCAGGGGGGTGGACAGGGGTGAACACTGAAGCTTTCTTT. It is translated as CASSSGGWTGVNTEAFF.

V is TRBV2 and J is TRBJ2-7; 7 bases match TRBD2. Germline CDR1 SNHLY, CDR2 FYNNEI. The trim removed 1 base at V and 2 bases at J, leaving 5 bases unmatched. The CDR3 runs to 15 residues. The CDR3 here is CASSEGGSTPYEQYF. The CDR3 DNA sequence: TGTGCCAGCAGTGAAGGCGGGAGTACCCCCTACGAGCAGTACTTC.

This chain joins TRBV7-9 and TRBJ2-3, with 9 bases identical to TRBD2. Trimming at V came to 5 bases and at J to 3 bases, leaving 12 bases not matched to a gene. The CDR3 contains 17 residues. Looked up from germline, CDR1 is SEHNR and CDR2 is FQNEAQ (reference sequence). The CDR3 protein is CASSHGRGSGRTDTQYF. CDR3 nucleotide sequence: TGTGCCAGCAGCCATGGGCGTGGTAGCGGGAGAACAGATACGCAGTATTTT.

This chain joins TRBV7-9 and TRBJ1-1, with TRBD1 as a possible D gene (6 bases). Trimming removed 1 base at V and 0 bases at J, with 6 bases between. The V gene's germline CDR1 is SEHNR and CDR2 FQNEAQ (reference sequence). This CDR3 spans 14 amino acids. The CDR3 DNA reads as TGTGCCAGCAGCTTAGGGACAGTGAACACTGAAGCTTTCTTT. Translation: CASSLGTVNTEAFF. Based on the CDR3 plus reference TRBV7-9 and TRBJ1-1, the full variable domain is DTGVSQNPRHKITKRGQNVTFRCDPISEHNRLYWYRQTLGQGPEFLTYFQNEAQLEKSRLLSDRFSAERPKGSFSTLEIQRTEQGDSAMYLCASSLGTVNTEAFFGQGTRLTVV.

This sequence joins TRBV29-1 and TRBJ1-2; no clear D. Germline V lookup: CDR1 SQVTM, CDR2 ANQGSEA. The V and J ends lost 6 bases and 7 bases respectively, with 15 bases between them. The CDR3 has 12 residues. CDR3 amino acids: CSVENFDFGYTF. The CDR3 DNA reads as TGCAGCGTCGAAAACTTTGATTTTGGCTACACCTTC.